This T cell receptor (beta chain) originates from a study of blood T cell repertoires in COVID-19. CDR1 is KGHSH, CDR2 LQKENI, per germline. The CDR3 spans 15 residues. Trimming took 3 bases from V and 4 from J; bases not matched to a gene: 8. For this clone: Other DNA variants within this sample encode the same CDR3.

The assay was immunoSEQ multiplex PCR, and TCRdb's table has in-frame clones only and misses some. The sample shows 200,000 to 250,000 clones, about 83% of them seen only once. This chain links TRBV18 with TRBJ2-7, with 8 bases that match TRBD1. Specimen: PBMCs or T cells enriched from blood (not recorded which). The receptor comes from a woman aged 45-65 years who had been exposed to COVID-19. CDR3 in DNA: TGTGCCAGCTCACCCGGGACAGGACTAACTTACGAGCAGTACTTC. Its translation is CASSPGTGLTYEQYF.